In its sample, the clone carrying this T cell receptor (beta chain) was seen a few times. What it binds is unknown. The sample belongs to a study of T cell responses to AZD1222 COVID-19 vaccine. Study details: Timing groups of about 4 and about 12 weeks for second doses were pooled.

Study-level results: Repertoire sampling occurred only after the peak T cell response.

The assay was immunoSEQ multiplex PCR, and TCRdb's table has in-frame clones only and misses some. This sample has around 69,000 clones, with approximately 91% found just once. Trimming left V 0 bases short and J 12 bases short, with 20 bases between. CDR1 and CDR2 from the germline V gene are GTSNPN and SVGIG (reference sequence). CDR3 size: 14 residues. The sequence was collected from an adult in good health. This sequence joins TRBV30 and TRBJ1-1, with D hard to call. Sequencing was performed on peripheral blood, taken on day 0 of AZD1222 vaccination. The CDR3 loop reads CAWSVGLVNRKPFF. CDR3 nucleotides: TGTGCCTGGAGTGTAGGATTAGTTAATAGAAAGCCTTTCTTT.